These 18 T cell receptor beta chains came from one sample sequenced in a study of T-cell reconstitution after alpha-beta-depleted transplantation in children. Preparing the TCRbeta library involved the use of unique molecular identifiers. TCRdb used MiXCR to reprocess the PCR reads, holding one entry per CDR3 protein. The profile covers about 1,000,000 distinct CDR3 sequences, with about 29% appearing a single time and roughly 30% taken by the ten largest. Source: PBMCs, mostly from graft donor cells, taken 360 days after TCRalphabeta/CD19-depleted stem cell transplant. Source of these receptors: a boy less than two years old who had a stem cell transplant for SCID, so the T cells may come from the graft donor.

This clonotype occurred a few times. V gene TRBV20-1 combines with J gene TRBJ2-3; 8 nucleotides agree with TRBD2. Looked up from germline, CDR1 is DFQATT and CDR2 is SNEGSKA (reference sequence). The J segment lost 1 base and the V segment lost 2 bases, leaving 11 bases of the junction unmatched. The CDR3 length is 17 residues. CDR3 nucleotide sequence: TGCAGTGCTAGAAGTCCCGGGGGGGCATTTGGCACAGATACGCAGTATTTT. Translating gives CSARSPGGAFGTDTQYF.

The chain uses TRBV20-1 and TRBJ2-4; 8 bases agree with TRBD2. J lost 9 bases, V lost 3 bases, and 7 bases had no gene match. This CDR3 region has 13 residues. Per the germline V gene, CDR1 is DFQATT and CDR2 is SNEGSKA (reference sequence). The CDR3 DNA is TGCAGTGCTAGGCCGGGACTAGGAGCCATTCAGTACTTC. As protein: CSARPGLGAIQYF.

This clonotype occurred a few times. The rearrangement links TRBV6-5 to TRBJ1-1; 9 bases map to TRBD1. The CDR3 has 15 residues. Germline-derived CDR1 and CDR2 are MNHEY and SVGAGI. With V trimmed by 2 bases and J by 1 base, 2 bases remained unmatched. This CDR3 reads CASSYGDRANTEAFF. Here the CDR3 DNA reads TGTGCCAGCAGTTACGGGGACAGGGCGAACACTGAAGCTTTCTTT.

This chain joins TRBV6-5 and TRBJ2-3; D gene ambiguous. Deletions cut 2 bases from V and 2 bases from J, with 5 bases between. Germline V gene data show CDR1 as MNHEY and CDR2 as SVGAGI. CDR3 size: 13 residues. CDR3 protein: CASSYLNTDTQYF. The CDR3 DNA reads as TGTGCCAGCAGTTACCTCAACACAGATACGCAGTATTTT.

The rearrangement joins TRBV28 to TRBJ2-1; D possibly corresponds to TRBD2 (5 bases). Germline CDR1 and CDR2: MDHEN and SYDVKM. The CDR3 has 15 amino acids. V gave up 2 bases and J gave up 4 bases, with 12 bases separating them. CDR3 coding DNA: TGTGCCAGCAGTTTACTCGGGGAAACATACAATGAGCAGTTCTTC. Amino acids: CASSLLGETYNEQFF.

The chain joins TRBV20-1 to TRBJ2-1, with a weak D call TRBD2 (6 bases). The CDR3 runs 15 residues. Germline V gene data show CDR1 as DFQATT and CDR2 as SNEGSKA (reference sequence). Trimming left V 5 bases short and J 1 base short, with 15 bases between. The DNA for the CDR3 is TGCAGTGCTCCTACTAGCCTCCCTTCCTACAATGAGCAGTTCTTC. Translating it yields CSAPTSLPSYNEQFF.

This rearrangement joins TRBV20-1 to TRBJ2-1; 10 nucleotides line up with TRBD2. The length of the CDR3 is 15 residues. Per the germline V gene, CDR1 is DFQATT and CDR2 is SNEGSKA (reference sequence). The DNA of the CDR3 is TGCAGCGCCCCTCCAGCGGGGGGGCCCTCGGATGAGCAGTTCTTC. Its translation is CSAPPAGGPSDEQFF.

This sequence joins TRBV4-1 and TRBJ1-1; TRBD1 is a possible D gene (5 bases). The ends were cut back, 1 base at V and 4 bases at J, with 10 bases in the middle. This CDR3 has 14 amino acids. CDR1 is MGHRA and CDR2 is YSYEKL in the germline V gene. The CDR3 DNA is TGCGCCAGCAGCCAAGTCGAGGGGAGCACTGAAGCTTTCTTT. This translates into CASSQVEGSTEAFF.

There are a few counts of this clonotype. The chain carries TRBV5-1 and TRBJ2-2; 8 bases fit TRBD1. J lost 5 bases, V lost 0 bases, and 12 bases had no gene match. CDR3 length: 18 residues. CDR1 and CDR2 from the germline V gene are SGHRS and YFSETQ. The CDR3 DNA is TGCGCCAGCAGCTTGGAGGCTTATCGGACAGGGTCGACCGGGGAGCTGTTTTTT. This translates into CASSLEAYRTGSTGELFF. The variable domain in full, completed from reference TRBV5-1 and TRBJ2-2, reads KAGVTQTPRYLIKTRGQQVTLSCSPISGHRSVSWYQQTPGQGLQFLFEYFSETQRNKGNFPGRFSGRQFSNSRSEMNVSTLELGDSALYLCASSLEAYRTGSTGELFFGEGSRLTVL.

The sample holds a few counts of this clonotype. J is TRBJ1-5 and V is TRBV12-3 or TRBV12-4; D is perhaps TRBD1 (6 bases). The CDR3 length is 16 residues. V lost 0 bases, J lost 7 bases, and 16 bases lay in between. The CDR3 reads CASSLAGTGSGQPQHF. As DNA, the CDR3 is TGTGCCAGCAGTTTAGCGGGAACAGGGTCGGGGCAGCCCCAGCATTTT.

This sequence joins TRBV12-3 or TRBV12-4 and TRBJ1-5, with TRBD1 matching over 9 bases. V gave up 9 bases and J gave up 3 bases; unmatched junction bases: 6. This CDR3 region has 14 residues. CDR3 in amino acids: CARFGTGYNQPQHF. The DNA for the CDR3 is TGTGCCAGATTCGGGACAGGGTACAATCAGCCCCAGCATTTT.

J is TRBJ2-7 and V is TRBV6-5, with TRBD1 matching over 8 bases. Per germline, CDR1 MNHEY and CDR2 SVGAGI. This CDR3 region has 12 residues. V shed 2 bases and J 8 bases; nucleotides not matched to a gene: 2. The CDR3, as DNA: TGTGCCAGCAGTTACGGACAGGGCAAGCAGTACTTC. Encoded protein: CASSYGQGKQYF.

This chain joins TRBV15 and TRBJ2-7; TRBD2 might be the D (7 bases). Trimming took off 1 base at V and 5 bases at J, with 12 bases between the two ends. The CDR3 spans 14 residues. Germline assignment: CDR1 LNHNV and CDR2 YYDKDF (reference sequence). The CDR3 reads CATSRGGRGNEQYF. DNA for the CDR3: TGTGCCACCAGCAGAGGTGGGAGGGGGAACGAGCAGTACTTC.

This clonotype was seen a handful of times. The J gene is TRBJ2-5, the V gene TRBV6-5; D unclear. Germline V CDR1 and CDR2: MNHEY, SVGAGI. Trimming pared 0 bases from V and 5 bases from J, leaving 7 bases between. The CDR3 extends over 13 amino acids. The CDR3 here is CASSYSKPETQYF. Written as DNA, the CDR3 is TGTGCCAGCAGTTACTCGAAACCGGAGACCCAGTACTTC.

This clonotype showed up just once. V gene TRBV10-3 combines with J gene TRBJ1-5; D is unresolved. V lost 3 bases and J 6 bases, leaving 12 bases between the germline ends. CDR1 is ENHRY and CDR2 is SYGVKD in the germline V gene. This CDR3 has 14 residues. The CDR3 DNA reads as TGTGCCATCAGTGATGTGGGCGCCGCTCAGCCCCAGCATTTT. It is translated as CAISDVGAAQPQHF.

The gene calls are TRBV6-5 and TRBJ1-5; D gene unclear. Trimming pared 2 bases from V and 3 bases from J, leaving 8 bases between. CDR1 is MNHEY, CDR2 SVGAGI, per germline. The CDR3 length is 14 residues. DNA of the CDR3: TGTGCCAGCAGTTACGGCCAGCACAATCAGCCCCAGCATTTT. The encoded protein is CASSYGQHNQPQHF.

The genes are TRBV7-2 and TRBJ1-2; D might be TRBD1 (6 bases). The CDR3 totals 14 residues. Germline values: CDR1 SGHTA, CDR2 FQGNSA. Between the trimmed V and J ends, which lost 5 bases and 4 bases, there was a span of 14 bases. CDR3 nucleotides: TGTGCCAGCAGCCCTGGGGGCGGTTCCTATGGCTACACCTTC. As protein: CASSPGGGSYGYTF.

The chain links TRBV28 to TRBJ2-7; 9 bases are a match to TRBD1. In germline, CDR1 is MDHEN, CDR2 SYDVKM. CDR3 size: 15 residues. With V trimmed by 7 bases and J by 7 bases, 14 bases remained unmatched. The CDR3, as DNA: TGTGCCAGCAACCGCCCCGGGACAGGGAAGGAAGAGCAGTACTTC. This encodes CASNRPGTGKEEQYF.